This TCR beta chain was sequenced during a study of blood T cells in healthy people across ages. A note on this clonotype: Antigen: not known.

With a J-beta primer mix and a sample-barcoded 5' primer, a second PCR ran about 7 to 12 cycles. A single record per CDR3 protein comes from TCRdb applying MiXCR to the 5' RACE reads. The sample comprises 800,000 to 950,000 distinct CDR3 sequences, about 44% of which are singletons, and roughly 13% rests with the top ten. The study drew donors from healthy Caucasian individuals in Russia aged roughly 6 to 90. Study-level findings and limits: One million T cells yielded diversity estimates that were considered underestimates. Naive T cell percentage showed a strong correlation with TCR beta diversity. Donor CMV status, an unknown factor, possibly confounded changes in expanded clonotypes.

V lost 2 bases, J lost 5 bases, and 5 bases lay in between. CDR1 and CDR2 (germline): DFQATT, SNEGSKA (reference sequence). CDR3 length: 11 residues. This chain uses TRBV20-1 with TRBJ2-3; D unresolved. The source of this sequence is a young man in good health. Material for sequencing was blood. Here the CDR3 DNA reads TGCAGTGCTAGAAGCCTAGATACGCAGTATTTT. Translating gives CSARSLDTQYF.